The 27 T cell receptor beta chains in this list originate from one sample, sequenced in a study of CXCR3-negative and CXCR3-positive naive CD8 T cells. The authors prepared UMI-labeled TRB cDNA libraries by 5' RACE. TCRdb reanalyzed the 5' RACE reads, giving one entry per CDR3 protein sequence and no DNA. Recorded here are about 58,000 distinct CDR3 sequences; the top ten clones represent more than 0.35%. The sequenced sample was naive CXCR3- CD8+ T cells from blood. The subset is: CD45RO-CCR7+CD27+CD95- naive CD8+ T cells lacking CXCR3 (TNR3-). Receptor source: a human donor in good health. Some clones in this sample may be carry-over from other donors' samples.

The J gene is TRBJ1-1, the V gene TRBV5-1; TCRdb's assignment of TRBD1 cannot be checked, as there is no DNA. This CDR3 contains 14 residues. Germline CDR1 reads SGHRS; CDR2 reads YFSETQ. CDR3 sequence: CASSLFLGGTEAFF.

The V gene is TRBV4-3, the J gene TRBJ2-1; TCRdb designates TRBD2, a call that cannot be tested without DNA. The CDR3 covers 17 residues. Germline CDR1 LGHNA, CDR2 YSLEER. CDR3 amino acids: CASSQVGLAGSYNEQFF.

This sequence joins TRBV4-3 and TRBJ1-5. CDR3 length: 15 amino acids. Germline CDR1 LGHNA, CDR2 YSLEER. The CDR3 loop reads CASSQDRGGRAPQHF.

V usage is TRBV6-6 and J usage is TRBJ2-5; TCRdb's D call, TRBD1, is unchecked because there is no DNA. The germline V gene encodes CDR1 MNHNY and CDR2 SVGAGI (reference sequence). The CDR3 covers 16 residues. CDR3 amino acids: CASSYLGTATKETQYF.

The CDR3 spells CASSVSGAGGPFKIYNEQFF. This sequence joins TRBV9 and TRBJ2-1; TCRdb selects TRBD1, and the lack of DNA leaves this call unchecked. In germline, CDR1 is SGDLS, CDR2 YYNGEE. The CDR3 extends over 20 amino acids.

The chain uses TRBV7-9 and TRBJ2-7; without DNA, the TCRdb call of TRBD2 cannot be checked. The germline gives CDR1 SEHNR, CDR2 FQNEAQ (reference sequence). The CDR3 spans 13 residues. CDR3 sequence reads: CASRGSGSYEQYF.

V usage is TRBV7-9 and J usage is TRBJ1-5. Germline CDR1 and CDR2: SEHNR and FQNEAQ (reference sequence). This CDR3 comprises 12 residues. CDR3 residues: CASSLGNQPQHF.

The chain joins TRBV29-1 to TRBJ1-2. There are 14 residues in the CDR3. CDR1 is SQVTM, CDR2 ANQGSEA, per germline. CDR3 protein: CSVEVSQGGYGYTF.

The rearrangement links TRBV6-2 or TRBV6-3 to TRBJ2-3; TCRdb selects TRBD1, and the lack of DNA leaves this call unchecked. The CDR3 has 15 residues. Germline CDR1 MNHEY, CDR2 SVGEGT. The CDR3 sequence: CASLGGTGAADTQYF.

V usage is TRBV28 and J usage is TRBJ2-7; TCRdb proposes TRBD1, but this gene call is untestable without DNA. CDR3 length: 14 residues. Germline V gene lookup returns CDR1 MDHEN and CDR2 SYDVKM. CDR3 in amino acids: CAISSRDRTYEQYF.

The rearrangement joins TRBV7-9 to TRBJ2-3; TCRdb's assignment of TRBD1 cannot be checked, as there is no DNA. Germline V gene lookup returns CDR1 SEHNR and CDR2 FQNEAQ (reference sequence). This CDR3 region has 17 residues. This CDR3 reads CASSGLVDTQGWDWQYF.

The CDR3 loop reads CASSPWGTGGSEQYF. The chain carries TRBV7-9 and TRBJ2-7; as DNA is missing, the TRBD1 call by TCRdb cannot be tested. CDR1 is SEHNR and CDR2 is FQNEAQ in the germline V gene (reference sequence). The CDR3 has 15 amino acids.

The genes are TRBV12-3 or TRBV12-4 and TRBJ2-7; TCRdb's D gene call, TRBD1, goes unchecked for lack of DNA. This CDR3 is 15 amino acids long. CDR3 region: CASSLIGDLTYEQYF.

The J gene is TRBJ2-1, the V gene TRBV2; the D gene TCRdb calls, TRBD2, cannot be checked with no DNA. CDR1 SNHLY and CDR2 FYNNEI come from the germline V gene. CDR3 length: 13 amino acids. The chain's CDR3 is CAGLAGGPNEQFF.

The V gene is TRBV7-2, the J gene TRBJ2-3; TCRdb lists TRBD2, though no DNA is available to test this call. This CDR3 is 16 amino acids long. Germline V gene lookup returns CDR1 SGHTA and CDR2 FQGNSA. The CDR3 spells CASSLGLAGPQDTQYF.

The gene calls are TRBV4-1 and TRBJ2-7; TCRdb lists TRBD1, though no DNA is available to test this call. CDR3 length: 15 amino acids. Per germline, CDR1 MGHRA and CDR2 YSYEKL. CDR3: CASSQDRGEIYEQYF.

The gene calls are TRBV28 and TRBJ2-3. Germline lookup yields CDR1 MDHEN and CDR2 SYDVKM. This CDR3 spans 15 amino acids. CDR3 loop: CASSLRLGSTDTQYF.

The chain recombines TRBV19 with TRBJ2-1; TCRdb outputs TRBD2, but without DNA this stays unchecked. CDR1 and CDR2 (germline): LNHDA, SQIVND (reference sequence). There are 18 residues in the CDR3. CDR3 sequence reads: CASSIGHNPDSGVNEQFF.

The V and J genes are TRBV27 and TRBJ2-7; without DNA, the TCRdb call of TRBD2 cannot be checked. The germline gives CDR1 MNHEY, CDR2 SMNVEV (reference sequence). The CDR3 totals 16 residues. This chain's CDR3 is CASSLWTSGGQGEQYF.

The rearrangement uses TRBV4-1 and TRBJ2-1; TCRdb's D call of TRBD1 is untestable without DNA. The CDR3 runs 15 residues. CDR1 and CDR2 from the germline V gene are MGHRA and YSYEKL. The CDR3 here is CASSQEGHVYNEQFF.

The V call is TRBV12-3 or TRBV12-4, the J call TRBJ1-3. CDR3 length: 12 amino acids. The CDR3 reads CASRLSTVDEGF.

The rearrangement uses TRBV14 and TRBJ2-7. The CDR3 has 14 amino acids. Germline V gene sequence: CDR1 SGHDN, CDR2 FVKESK. CDR3 loop: CASSQDEDAYEQYF.

The rearrangement links TRBV7-2 to TRBJ2-3; no DNA is available, so the TRBD2 call from TCRdb remains unchecked. CDR1 is SGHTA, CDR2 FQGNSA, per germline. The CDR3 totals 19 residues. The CDR3 sequence is CASSLGTGLAGGPTDTQYF.

This sequence joins TRBV10-2 and TRBJ1-4. The CDR3 extends over 12 amino acids. The germline gives CDR1 WSHSY, CDR2 SAAADI. The chain's CDR3 is CASSAGGEKLFF.

The J gene is TRBJ2-7, the V gene TRBV25-1. This CDR3 contains 11 residues. Germline assignment: CDR1 MGHDK and CDR2 SYGVNS. The CDR3 protein is CASSEGYEQYF.

This sequence joins TRBV7-7 and TRBJ2-4. Germline CDR1 reads SSHAT; CDR2 reads FNYEAQ (reference sequence). The length of the CDR3 is 13 residues. The CDR3 region is CASNKKTINIQYF.

This sequence joins TRBV5-1 and TRBJ2-7. The germline V gene encodes CDR1 SGHRS and CDR2 YFSETQ. The CDR3 runs to 14 residues. The CDR3 sequence is CASSFGGALYEQYF.